This TCR beta chain comes out of a study of blood T cell repertoires in COVID-19. Assay used: immunoSEQ multiplex PCR; TCRdb lists only in-frame clones, some missing. This table has around 160,000 clones, 81% appearing once. This clonotype originated in a human donor with acute or convalescent COVID-19. The donor label of this sample is uncertain. The source material was peripheral blood.

The CDR3 sequence is CASSSGHLEAFF. CDR3 sequence (DNA): TGTGCCAGCAGCTCCGGACACCTTGAAGCTTTCTTT. This rearrangement joins TRBV21-1 to TRBJ1-1; the table's D call, TRBD1, was not checked against the DNA. TRBV21-1 is shown as a pseudogene. The CDR3 covers 12 residues.